Included here is one T cell receptor beta chain sequence, with context. Its cognate antigen is unknown. These data belong to a study of CD4+ T cells in melanoma. Libraries were prepared by immunoSEQ multiplex PCR; TCRdb keeps only in-frame clonotypes and omits some of them. The repertoire consists of 9,500 to 13,000 clones, with around 64% occurring once and the leading ten covering about 12%. Findings and caveats of the study: Reportedly, melanoma neoantigen-specific CD4+ T cells showed varied differentiation states. A reported correlation linked neoantigen-specific CD4+ T cells to CD8+, macrophage and B cell function.

CDR3 length equals 14 residues. Losses at the gene ends were 6 bases for V and 7 bases for J; bases not matched to a gene: 9. Germline-derived CDR1 and CDR2 are MNHEY and SVGAGI. The clonotype originates from a human donor with melanoma. The material sequenced was cells from a culture (not recorded whether cultured in vitro). The chain joins TRBV6-5 to TRBJ2-5; 9 bases are a match to TRBD1. CDR3 bases: TGTGCCAGCAGCAGGGACAGGGTAAAAGGGACCCAGTACTTC. Translated: CASSRDRVKGTQYF.